This entry is about one T cell receptor beta chain. What it binds is unknown. The deep-level immunoSEQ assay was used. Method: immunoSEQ multiplex PCR; TCRdb's copy keeps in-frame clones and lacks some. The table shows 1.5 million to 1.9 million clones, with 98% occurring only once. These data come from a study of shared clonotypes between healthy human individuals. Findings and limits, study-wide: Several donors held around 5% of naive CD4 clonotypes in common. Sequencing depth was predicted to influence how clonotypes are shared among donors.

The split of CD4+ cells yielded CD45RA+ naive and CD45RA-negative memory subsets. This receptor was obtained from a man younger than 45 in good health. The sequenced material came from naive CD4+ T cells sorted from blood. Described subset: CD45RA+ positively selected.

This CDR3 is CASSLVTASGEQYF. DNA of the CDR3: TGCGCCAGCAGCTTGGTTACGGCGTCGGGCGAGCAGTACTTC. V gene TRBV5-1 combines with J gene TRBJ2-7; no clear D. The CDR3 contains 14 residues. Germline CDR1 is SGHRS and CDR2 is YFSETQ. V was clipped by 0 bases and J by 6 bases, with 13 bases between them.